The 12 T cell receptor beta chains below were found in one sample sequenced in a study of PD-L1 blockade in urothelial cancer. Described time point: peripheral blood 6 weeks after treatment start. Data came from immunoSEQ multiplex PCR; TCRdb stores just in-frame clones and leaves some out. The sample lists more than 60,000 clones, 88% occurring once. Here the sequenced sample was PBMCs, taken around atezolizumab (anti-PD-L1) treatment. These TCRs come from a man between 60 and 75 years old with urothelial cancer.

The rearrangement uses TRBV30 and TRBJ1-1; TRBD1 matches 7 bases. The CDR3 covers 13 residues. Germline V gene sequence: CDR1 GTSNPN, CDR2 SVGIG (reference sequence). V shed 4 bases and J 4 bases; nucleotides not matched to a gene: 6. The CDR3 here is CAWIEGASTEAFF. CDR3 in DNA: TGTGCCTGGATCGAGGGGGCAAGCACTGAAGCTTTCTTT.

This chain connects TRBV2 to TRBJ2-3; 11 nucleotides align to TRBD2. CDR3 length equals 14 residues. CDR1 and CDR2 from the germline V gene are SNHLY and FYNNEI. The trim removed 4 bases at V and 7 bases at J, leaving 4 bases unmatched. CDR3 loop: CASSGLAGRNTQYF. Here the CDR3 DNA reads TGTGCCAGCAGTGGACTAGCGGGACGCAATACGCAGTATTTT.

This clone has only one observation. The genes are TRBV28 and TRBJ2-4; D is perhaps TRBD1 (8 bases). The CDR3 loop spans 15 amino acids. V was cut by 5 bases and J by 8 bases, with 19 bases left in between. Germline CDR1 MDHEN, CDR2 SYDVKM. The CDR3 DNA is TGTGCCAGCAGTGACGCAGGACAGGGAGGGGACATTCAGTACTTC. Its protein is CASSDAGQGGDIQYF.

The chain uses TRBV6-1 and TRBJ2-3, with TRBD2 identical over 7 bases. The V and J ends lost 2 bases and 2 bases, in that order; junction bases with no gene match: 13. This CDR3 contains 18 residues. Germline V gene lookup returns CDR1 MNHNS and CDR2 SASEGT. The CDR3 DNA follows: TGTGCCAGCAGTGAATGGGGGAGGGTGACGGGAGCCACAGATACGCAGTATTTT. Protein: CASSEWGRVTGATDTQYF.

V is TRBV10-3 and J is TRBJ2-7, with TRBD1 matching over 7 bases. V shed 1 base, J shed 0 bases, and the junction held 12 bases outside the gene matches. The CDR3 spans 18 residues. The germline V gene encodes CDR1 ENHRY and CDR2 SYGVKD. The CDR3 is CAISELPGQDKTSYEQYF. As DNA, the CDR3 is TGTGCCATCAGTGAGTTGCCTGGACAGGACAAAACCTCCTACGAGCAGTACTTC.

The chain joins TRBV6-4 to TRBJ2-2, with 7 bases identical to TRBD1. The V gene end was trimmed by 8 bases and the J gene end by 1 base; junction bases not matched to a gene: 4. CDR3 length equals 14 residues. Germline CDR1 reads MRHNA; CDR2 reads SNTAGT. CDR3 in amino acids: CASGQGVNTGELFF. CDR3 nucleotides: TGTGCCAGCGGCCAGGGGGTGAACACCGGGGAGCTGTTTTTT.

V and J are TRBV9 and TRBJ2-7, with 11 bases that match TRBD1. Per germline, CDR1 SGDLS and CDR2 YYNGEE. The CDR3 has 20 amino acids. V shed 4 bases and J 3 bases; nucleotides not matched to a gene: 21. DNA of the CDR3: TGTGCCAGCAGCCCGGAAGGACAGGGGGCTTCGAGCGGGAGCCTCTACGAGCAGTACTTC. It encodes CASSPEGQGASSGSLYEQYF.

V is TRBV6-5 and J is TRBJ1-6; TRBD1 is a possible D gene (6 bases). The ends were cut back, 8 bases at V and 7 bases at J, with 12 bases in the middle. Germline loops: CDR1 MNHEY, CDR2 SVGAGI. The CDR3 is made up of 13 amino acids. The CDR3 reads CASLRGRNSPLHF. The DNA for the CDR3 is TGTGCCAGCCTCAGGGGTCGAAATTCACCCCTCCACTTT.

V is TRBV7-6 and J is TRBJ1-4, with D possibly being TRBD1 (5 bases). The CDR3 runs to 16 residues. Trimming stripped 1 base from V and 8 bases from J, with 17 bases between. Germline CDR1 is SGHVS and CDR2 is FNYEAQ. CDR3 residues: CASSLGGRKTFEKLFF. For the CDR3, the DNA is TGTGCCAGCAGCTTAGGGGGCAGAAAAACCTTCGAAAAACTGTTTTTT.

The V gene is TRBV15, the J gene TRBJ2-3; 8 bases line up with TRBD1. The CDR3 runs to 15 residues. CDR1 LNHNV and CDR2 YYDKDF come from the germline V gene (reference sequence). Trimming cost V 5 bases and J 6 bases; bases outside gene matches: 10. The CDR3, as DNA: TGTGCCACCAGCTCTGGGGACAGGCCTCGTGATACGCAGTATTTT. It encodes CATSSGDRPRDTQYF.

The rearrangement uses TRBV7-8 and TRBJ1-1; TRBD1 matches at 9 bases. Germline V lookup: CDR1 SGHVS, CDR2 FQNEAQ. V trimming: 5 bases; J trimming: 3 bases; junction bases outside the gene matches: 1. This CDR3 is 13 amino acids long. CDR3 region: CASSRTGDTEAFF. In DNA form, the CDR3 reads TGTGCCAGCAGCAGGACAGGGGACACTGAAGCTTTCTTT.

This chain connects TRBV19 to TRBJ2-7; 7 positions match TRBD1. The V gene's germline CDR1 is LNHDA and CDR2 SQIVND (reference sequence). V was pared by 3 bases and J by 5 bases, with 7 bases of the junction left unmatched. This CDR3 is 14 amino acids long. CDR3 region: CASSILTGVDEQYF. As DNA, the CDR3 is TGTGCCAGTAGTATCCTAACAGGGGTGGACGAGCAGTACTTC.